This T cell receptor beta chain comes out of a study of cytotoxic CD8 clonotypes in ibrutinib-treated CLL (dated by TCRdb to the early 2020s). Some background on the complete study: In this cohort, around 14 patients were treatment-naive and ten to eleven were relapsed/refractory, while some 18 had unmutated IGHV. Partial responses were observed in approximately 24 patients and complete responses in 2; after a median follow-up of roughly 72 months, remission was maintained in some 14 patients and progression was observed in roughly twelve. Response samples were taken after a median of approximately 13 months on treatment, ranging from about 6 to 40 months. An average of roughly 270,000 productive templates and 80,000 to 100,000 productive rearrangements was obtained per sample. Longitudinal samples were obtainable from about 30% of the roughly 86 participants in the trial. Cryopreserved peripheral blood mononuclear cells were obtained before treatment, at response, and at either sustained remission or disease progression.

Note on this clone: The specificity of this receptor is unknown. Base-call qualities are not available, and no considerably larger clone is one nucleotide away.

On a MiSeq, deep resolution sequencing aimed for a depth between 1 in 1 million and 1 in 200,000 T cells, with each clonotype covered around 9.2x on average. The immunoSEQ hsTCRB Kit was used to generate the TCR beta libraries. The study's own analysis went as follows. ImmunoSEQ Data Assistant and ImmunoSEQ Analyzer were used for data analysis, and V, D and J genes were assigned according to IMGT definitions. Clonality, which ranges from 0 to 1, was calculated as one minus the normalized Shannon entropy of productive rearrangement frequencies. Only overrepresented clonotypes making up at least 0.05% of the repertoire of each patient were included in the public clonotype analysis. Roughly 13 repertoires from age-matched healthy donors, obtained from immuneACCESS, served as clonality controls. TCRdb took this table from immuneACCESS and kept in-frame rearrangements with V and J called. Such tables lack part of the clones; where checked against another copy, unresolved V genes explain under half of the gap, and the rest is unexplained. V, J and clone size were drawn from that table, and D and trimming were deduced from the DNA. Recorded for this sample are around 310,000 clones; around four fifths of them occurred a single time. Clones ranked in the top ten supply more than 6% of the sample.

Roughly 2 micrograms of genomic DNA were extracted from cryopreserved PBMCs for TCR beta library preparation. High-throughput TCR beta sequencing was performed on longitudinal blood samples from CLL patients receiving ibrutinib monotherapy. Patients were enrolled in a phase 2 open-label single-center ibrutinib monotherapy trial. The CDR3 runs 17 residues from the cysteine to the phenylalanine. Just the 51-base CDR3 DNA is kept, in frame starting at base 1. The germline V gene (reference sequence) yields MNHEY for CDR1 and SMNVEV for CDR2. V was cut back by 3 bases and J by 2 bases, leaving a gap of 17 bases between them. General conclusions and limits of the study: Clonality increased at ibrutinib response, stayed stable in sustained remission, and fell back toward baseline at progression. Sampling times were not matched between sustained-remission and progressing patients, and lymph node repertoires were not studied. Public clonotypes were rare and either shrank or stayed stable during treatment, and the rise in clonality at ibrutinib response reflected expansion of private clonotypes. Baseline clonality exceeded that of age-matched healthy donors and correlated strongly with circulating CD8+ T-cell counts.

The sequence was collected from a human donor with chronic lymphocytic leukemia. The sequence joins TRBV27 to TRBJ2-1; the D region possibly corresponds to TRBD2 (6 bases align). The sample was PBMCs, taken before ibrutinib treatment. CDR3 reads: CASSFIAAYTPYNEQFF. In nucleotide form, the sequence is TGTGCCAGCAGTTTCATAGCGGCCTACACCCCCTACAATGAGCAGTTCTTC.